This passage covers 30 T cell receptor beta chains from one sample sequenced in a study of T cell changes during pregnancy in multiple sclerosis. The data were produced by immunoSEQ multiplex PCR, yet TCRdb's version contains in-frame clones alone and is incomplete. Altogether roughly 80,000 clones are present, approximately 90% being singletons, with the ten largest covering less than 3%. The starting material was peripheral blood, obtained before pregnancy. These receptors all stem from a female donor with multiple sclerosis, enrolled in a pregnancy study.

This chain's CDR3 is CASSPSPRAGANVLTF. The CDR3 nucleotides read TGCGCCAGCAGCCCCTCCCCCCGGGCTGGGGCCAACGTCCTGACTTTC. The V call is TRBV5-1, the J call TRBJ2-6; D gene ambiguous. V was clipped by 4 bases and J by 2 bases, with 13 bases between them. This CDR3 is 16 amino acids long. The germline CDR1 and CDR2 sequences are SGHRS and YFSETQ.

This chain connects TRBV5-5 to TRBJ2-7; D is possibly TRBD1 (6 bases). Looked up from germline, CDR1 is SGHKS and CDR2 is YYEKEE (reference sequence). The V end lost 1 base, the J end lost 4 bases, and 15 bases lay between the germline ends. CDR3 length: 15 amino acids. CDR3 amino acids: CASSLLTGSAYEQYF. CDR3 nucleotide sequence: TGTGCCAGCAGCTTGCTAACAGGGTCCGCTTACGAGCAGTACTTC.

The chain uses TRBV28 and TRBJ2-7, with 9 bases identical to TRBD2. This CDR3 is built from 16 residues. In germline, CDR1 is MDHEN, CDR2 SYDVKM. V was pared by 6 bases and J by 2 bases, with 11 bases of the junction left unmatched. CDR3 sequence (DNA): TGTGCCAGCAGCCTTTCTCCAGCGGGAGGACCCTACGAGCAGTACTTC. Encoded protein: CASSLSPAGGPYEQYF.

The rearrangement links TRBV4-1 to TRBJ2-5; the D is unclear. The CDR3 totals 15 residues. V gave up 4 bases and J gave up 2 bases, with 14 bases separating them. Germline-derived CDR1 and CDR2 are MGHRA and YSYEKL. This chain's CDR3 is CASSPKASYQETQYF. CDR3 in DNA: TGCGCCAGCAGCCCAAAGGCTAGTTATCAAGAGACCCAGTACTTC.

The chain joins TRBV19 to TRBJ1-2; 10 positions match TRBD1. Losses at the gene ends were 5 bases for V and 5 bases for J; bases not matched to a gene: 2. The CDR3 extends over 13 amino acids. Germline V CDR1 and CDR2: LNHDA, SQIVND (reference sequence). The CDR3: CASSPGQGYGYTF. The CDR3 DNA reads as TGTGCCAGTAGTCCGGGACAGGGGTATGGCTACACCTTC.

This clone was detected ten times or more. V gene TRBV6-1 combines with J gene TRBJ1-6, with unresolved D. Germline V gene sequence: CDR1 MNHNS, CDR2 SASEGT. There are 14 residues in the CDR3. Trimming removed 2 bases from V and 7 bases from J, with 9 bases in between. The CDR3 region has the DNA TGTGCCAGCAGTGAACTCCTGGAGAATTCACCCCTCCACTTT. It is translated as CASSELLENSPLHF.

Points on this clone: Its ends do not fully match the called genes, so a read error is possible. This rearrangement joins TRBV15 to TRBJ2-7; 8 bases are shared with TRBD1. CDR3 length: 14 residues. Germline CDR1 is LNHNV and CDR2 is YYDKDF (reference sequence). The DNA for the CDR3 is TGTGCCACCAGCGGAGACAGGGGCACGTACGAGCAGTACTTC. Protein product: CATSGDRGTYEQYF.

J is TRBJ2-5 and V is TRBV6-6; D is unresolved. CDR1 is MNHNY and CDR2 is SVGAGI in the germline V gene (reference sequence). Trimming stripped 10 bases from V and 5 bases from J, with 11 bases between. The CDR3 is 11 residues long. CDR3 protein: CATWSRETQYF. CDR3 DNA sequence: TGTGCCACCTGGAGTAGGGAGACCCAGTACTTC.

The sample holds a few counts of this clone. The J gene is TRBJ2-1, the V gene TRBV19; TRBD2 might be the D (5 bases). Germline-derived CDR1 and CDR2 are LNHDA and SQIVND (reference sequence). The CDR3 runs to 15 residues. V was trimmed by 9 bases and J by 3 bases, leaving 18 bases between them. CDR3 nucleotides: TGTGCCAGCGCCCACGTAGGGAGCGACTACAATGAGCAGTTCTTC. Translation gives CASAHVGSDYNEQFF.

The chain recombines TRBV19 with TRBJ1-2; unclear D gene. Looked up from germline, CDR1 is LNHDA and CDR2 is SQIVND (reference sequence). The CDR3 extends over 17 amino acids. V lost 1 base, J lost 6 bases, and 21 bases lay in between. The chain's CDR3 is CASSIVGAADWVNGYTF. CDR3 DNA: TGTGCCAGTAGTATAGTGGGAGCAGCAGATTGGGTGAATGGCTACACCTTC.

This chain links TRBV28 with TRBJ2-7; the match to TRBD1 covers 8 bases. The CDR3 spans 14 residues. V trimming: 6 bases; J trimming: 3 bases; junction bases outside the gene matches: 7. CDR1 is MDHEN and CDR2 is SYDVKM in the germline V gene. The CDR3 spells CASRLGQGSYEQYF. CDR3 nucleotides: TGTGCCAGCAGATTAGGACAGGGCAGCTACGAGCAGTACTTC.

In this sample, this clone turned up once. As DNA, the CDR3 is TGTGCCAGCAGCCTCGAGGGGCGGGAGGCCCACAATGAGCAGTTCTTC. Amino acid sequence: CASSLEGREAHNEQFF. The V and J genes are TRBV9 and TRBJ2-1; 8 nucleotides line up with TRBD2. Germline V gene lookup returns CDR1 SGDLS and CDR2 YYNGEE. The CDR3 runs to 16 residues. V trimming: 4 bases; J trimming: 5 bases; junction bases outside the gene matches: 11.

The V and J genes are TRBV11-2 and TRBJ2-5, with 7 bases matching TRBD1. The CDR3 consists of 13 residues. Germline-derived CDR1 and CDR2 are SGHAT and FQNNGV. V was pared by 4 bases and J by 2 bases, with 1 base of the junction left unmatched. The CDR3 spells CASSSTGQETQYF. CDR3 DNA: TGTGCCAGCAGCTCGACAGGGCAAGAGACCCAGTACTTC.

The chain joins TRBV4-2 to TRBJ2-7; 11 nucleotides line up with TRBD2. CDR1 and CDR2 from the germline V gene are LGHNA and YNFKEQ. This CDR3 is 16 amino acids long. V was clipped by 0 bases and J by 0 bases; unmatched bases: 1. The DNA of the CDR3 is TGTGCCAGCAGCCAAGATACTAGCGGGAGCTCCTACGAGCAGTACTTC. This encodes CASSQDTSGSSYEQYF.

The chain links TRBV6-5 to TRBJ2-7; 8 bases match TRBD2. In germline, CDR1 is MNHEY, CDR2 SVGAGI. CDR3 length: 14 residues. After removal of 8 bases from V and 2 bases from J, the junction contained 8 bases not matched to a gene. The CDR3, as DNA: TGTGCCAGCCACCTTCGGCGGGGGGCCTACGAGCAGTACTTC. This codes for CASHLRRGAYEQYF.

The rearrangement joins TRBV2 to TRBJ2-5; perhaps TRBD2 as D (5 bases). The CDR3 totals 14 residues. Trimming took off 2 bases at V and 5 bases at J, with 12 bases between the two ends. CDR1 and CDR2 from the germline V gene are SNHLY and FYNNEI. CDR3 sequence (DNA): TGTGCCAGCAGTGAATGGCGAGGGCGGGAGACCCAGTACTTC. Protein product: CASSEWRGRETQYF. Supplemented by reference TRBV2 and TRBJ2-5, the full variable domain reads EPEVTQTPSHQVTQMGQEVILRCVPISNHLYFYWYRQILGQKVEFLVSFYNNEISEKSEIFDDQFSVERPDGSNFTLKIRSTKLEDSAMYFCASSEWRGRETQYFGPGTRLLVL.

The J gene is TRBJ2-1, the V gene TRBV14; a weak D match, TRBD1 (5 bases). The CDR3 is made up of 14 amino acids. V was shortened by 1 base and J by 12 bases, with 16 bases between the two germline ends. Germline values: CDR1 SGHDN, CDR2 FVKESK. The CDR3 reads CASSQASGRQGQFF. DNA of the CDR3: TGTGCCAGCAGCCAAGCCTCTGGTCGCCAGGGGCAGTTCTTC.

This chain connects TRBV7-2 to TRBJ1-2, with D possibly matching TRBD1 (6 bases). The CDR3 runs to 13 residues. The germline V gene encodes CDR1 SGHTA and CDR2 FQGNSA. V was cut by 5 bases and J by 2 bases, with 9 bases left in between. CDR3 residues: CASSIDRNYGYTF. The CDR3, as DNA: TGTGCCAGCAGCATAGACAGGAACTATGGCTACACCTTC.

The chain links TRBV9 to TRBJ2-3; the match to TRBD2 covers 12 bases. Germline V gene data show CDR1 as SGDLS and CDR2 as YYNGEE. The CDR3 covers 17 residues. V was pared by 0 bases and J by 4 bases, with 6 bases of the junction left unmatched. CDR3: CASSVDLAGGVADTQYF. The CDR3, as DNA: TGTGCCAGCAGCGTAGATCTAGCGGGAGGGGTGGCAGATACGCAGTATTTT.

The rearrangement links TRBV25-1 to TRBJ2-3; no firm D call. CDR1 MGHDK and CDR2 SYGVNS come from the germline V gene. The CDR3 is 12 amino acids. Trimming removed 1 base from V and 3 bases from J, with 2 bases in between. Here the CDR3 reads CASSELTDTQYF. CDR3 sequence (DNA): TGTGCCAGCAGTGAATTAACAGATACGCAGTATTTT.

Details on this clone: Other DNA sequences within the sample encode an identical CDR3. The V gene is TRBV9, the J gene TRBJ1-1; D is uncertain. V dropped 0 bases and J dropped 1 base, with 7 bases sitting between them. Germline assignment: CDR1 SGDLS and CDR2 YYNGEE. The CDR3 totals 14 residues. The CDR3 DNA follows: TGTGCCAGCAGCGTAGGCCCCGGGAACACTGAAGCTTTCTTT. Translating it yields CASSVGPGNTEAFF.

J is TRBJ2-7 and V is TRBV5-1; TRBD1 might be the D (7 bases). The CDR3 has 13 residues. V shed 4 bases and J shed 6 bases, with 14 bases lying between them. In germline, CDR1 is SGHRS, CDR2 YFSETQ. Here the CDR3 reads CASSATGRIEQYF. Here the CDR3 DNA reads TGCGCCAGCAGCGCGACAGGGAGGATCGAGCAGTACTTC. Filled out from reference TRBV5-1 and TRBJ2-7, the complete variable domain reads KAGVTQTPRYLIKTRGQQVTLSCSPISGHRSVSWYQQTPGQGLQFLFEYFSETQRNKGNFPGRFSGRQFSNSRSEMNVSTLELGDSALYLCASSATGRIEQYFGPGTRLTVT.

V usage is TRBV7-9 and J usage is TRBJ2-7; tentatively, D is TRBD1 (6 bases). The CDR3 spans 18 residues. Trimming removed 1 base from V and 0 bases from J, with 19 bases in between. From germline, CDR1 is SEHNR and CDR2 FQNEAQ (reference sequence). In DNA, the CDR3 is TGTGCCAGCAGCTTAGTAACAGGGTCCAGGCCATTCTCCTACGAGCAGTACTTC. Protein product: CASSLVTGSRPFSYEQYF.

The CDR3 spells CASSQAATSTDTQYF. CDR3 in DNA: TGTGCCAGCAGCCAAGCCGCCACTAGCACAGATACGCAGTATTTT. The chain combines TRBV4-2 with TRBJ2-3, with D unclear. Between the trimmed V and J ends, which lost 1 base and 0 bases, there was a span of 8 bases. Germline CDR1 reads LGHNA; CDR2 reads YNFKEQ. The CDR3 covers 15 residues.

The gene calls are TRBV5-5 and TRBJ2-1; weak D call: TRBD1 (6 bases). This CDR3 contains 15 residues. The V end lost 2 bases, the J end lost 2 bases, and 11 bases lay between the germline ends. Germline values: CDR1 SGHKS, CDR2 YYEKEE (reference sequence). As DNA, the CDR3 is TGTGCCAGCAGCTTCTCAGGGGACCCCTACAATGAGCAGTTCTTC. This codes for CASSFSGDPYNEQFF.

This clone appeared a single time. The V gene is TRBV7-8, the J gene TRBJ2-7; 8 bases agree with TRBD2. CDR3 length: 18 residues. The germline V gene has CDR1 SGHVS and CDR2 FQNEAQ. The junction had 15 bases not matched to a gene; V was cut back by 5 bases and J by 0 bases. The CDR3 DNA sequence: TGTGCCAGCAGCCCGGCTCGAAGCGGGAGTGGTAGCTCCTACGAGCAGTACTTC. This translates into CASSPARSGSGSSYEQYF.

The chain couples TRBV7-8 to TRBJ2-7; 8 bases agree with TRBD1. Germline V lookup: CDR1 SGHVS, CDR2 FQNEAQ. J lost 3 bases, V lost 5 bases, and 3 bases had no gene match. This CDR3 has 13 amino acids. This CDR3 is CASSPGQGYEQYF. Written as DNA, the CDR3 is TGTGCCAGCAGCCCCGGACAGGGCTACGAGCAGTACTTC.

This clone was picked up one time. The J gene is TRBJ2-7, the V gene TRBV28, with 8 nucleotides matching TRBD2. The CDR3 loop spans 14 amino acids. J lost 4 bases, V lost 3 bases, and 5 bases had no gene match. The V gene's germline CDR1 is MDHEN and CDR2 SYDVKM. For the CDR3, the DNA is TGTGCCAGCAGTTTCCCGGGGGGGTGGTACGAGCAGTACTTC. Translated, it gives CASSFPGGWYEQYF.

The chain links TRBV28 to TRBJ1-5; 7 bases match TRBD1. V was clipped by 5 bases and J by 1 base; unmatched bases: 11. The CDR3 length is 17 residues. Germline V CDR1 and CDR2: MDHEN, SYDVKM. The CDR3, as DNA: TGTGCCAGCAGTGACCCGGGACAGATCGCCAGCAATCAGCCCCAGCATTTT. Its protein is CASSDPGQIASNQPQHF.

This sequence joins TRBV28 and TRBJ1-4; possibly TRBD1 for D (6 bases). The CDR3 runs 15 residues. Germline values: CDR1 MDHEN, CDR2 SYDVKM. V shed 5 bases and J shed 7 bases, with 17 bases lying between them. The CDR3 sequence is CASSIDGGAGEKLFF. The CDR3, as DNA: TGTGCCAGCAGTATTGATGGGGGGGCAGGTGAAAAACTGTTTTTT.